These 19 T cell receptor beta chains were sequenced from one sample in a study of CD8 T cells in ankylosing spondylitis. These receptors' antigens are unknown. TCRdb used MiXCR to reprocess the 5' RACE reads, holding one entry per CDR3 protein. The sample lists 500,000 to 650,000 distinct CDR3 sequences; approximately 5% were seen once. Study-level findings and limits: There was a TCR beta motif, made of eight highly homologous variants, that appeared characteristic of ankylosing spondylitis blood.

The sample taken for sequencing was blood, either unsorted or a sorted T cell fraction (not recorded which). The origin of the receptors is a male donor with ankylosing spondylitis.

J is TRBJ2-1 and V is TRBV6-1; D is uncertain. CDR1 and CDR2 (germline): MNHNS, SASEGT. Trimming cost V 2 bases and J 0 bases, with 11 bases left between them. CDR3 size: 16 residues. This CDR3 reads CASSELVLDSYNEQFF. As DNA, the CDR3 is TGTGCCAGCAGTGAACTTGTACTTGACTCCTACAATGAGCAGTTCTTC.

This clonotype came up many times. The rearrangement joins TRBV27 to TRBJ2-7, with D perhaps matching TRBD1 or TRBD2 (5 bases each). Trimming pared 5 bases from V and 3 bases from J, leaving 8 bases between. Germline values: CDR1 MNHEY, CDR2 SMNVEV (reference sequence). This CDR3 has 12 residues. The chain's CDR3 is CASSTGGYEQYF. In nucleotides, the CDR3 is TGTGCCAGCAGTACTGGGGGCTACGAGCAGTACTTC.

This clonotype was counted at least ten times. The CDR3 coding sequence is TGCAGTGCTAGTCCTGCAGATACGCAGTATTTT. This translates into CSASPADTQYF. The chain has TRBV20-1 and TRBJ2-3; the D is unclear. The CDR3 is 11 residues long. Germline CDR1 and CDR2: DFQATT and SNEGSKA (reference sequence). Trimming removed 3 bases from V and 4 bases from J, with 5 bases in between.

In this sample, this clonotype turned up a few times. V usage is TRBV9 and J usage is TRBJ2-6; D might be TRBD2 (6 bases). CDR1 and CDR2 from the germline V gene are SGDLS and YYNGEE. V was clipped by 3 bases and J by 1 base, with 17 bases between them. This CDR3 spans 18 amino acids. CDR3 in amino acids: CASSALRDSPSGANVLTF. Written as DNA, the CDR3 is TGTGCCAGCAGCGCGCTCCGGGACTCCCCTTCTGGGGCCAACGTCCTGACTTTC.

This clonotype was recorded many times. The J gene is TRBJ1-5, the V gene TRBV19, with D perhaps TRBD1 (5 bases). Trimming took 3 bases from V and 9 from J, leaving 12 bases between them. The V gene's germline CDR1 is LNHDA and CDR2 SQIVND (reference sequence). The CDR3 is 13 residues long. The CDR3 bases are TGTGCCAGTAGTATGGGACGTGACAGGCCCCAGCATTTT. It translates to CASSMGRDRPQHF.

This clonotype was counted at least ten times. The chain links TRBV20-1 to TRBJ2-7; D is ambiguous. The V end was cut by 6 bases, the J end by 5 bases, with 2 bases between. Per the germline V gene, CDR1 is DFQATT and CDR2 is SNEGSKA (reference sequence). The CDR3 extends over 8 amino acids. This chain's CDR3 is CSANEQYF. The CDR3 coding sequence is TGCAGTGCAAACGAGCAGTACTTC.

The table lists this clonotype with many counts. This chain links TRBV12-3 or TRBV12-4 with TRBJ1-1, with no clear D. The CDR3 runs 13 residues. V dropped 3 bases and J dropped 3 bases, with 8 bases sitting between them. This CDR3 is CASSFIRDTEAFF. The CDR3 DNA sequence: TGTGCCAGCAGTTTTATAAGGGACACTGAAGCTTTCTTT.

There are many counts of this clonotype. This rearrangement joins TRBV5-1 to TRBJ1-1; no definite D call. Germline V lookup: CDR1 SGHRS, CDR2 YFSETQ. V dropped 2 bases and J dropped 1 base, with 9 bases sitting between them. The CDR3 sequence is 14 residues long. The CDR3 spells CASSFDGKNTEAFF. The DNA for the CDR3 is TGCGCCAGCAGCTTTGACGGAAAGAACACTGAAGCTTTCTTT.

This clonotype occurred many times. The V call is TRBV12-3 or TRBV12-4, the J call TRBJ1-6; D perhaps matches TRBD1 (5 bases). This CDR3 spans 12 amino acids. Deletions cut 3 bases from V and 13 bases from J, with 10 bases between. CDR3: CASSLGDLPLHF. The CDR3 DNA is TGTGCCAGCAGTTTGGGGGATCTCCCCCTCCACTTT.

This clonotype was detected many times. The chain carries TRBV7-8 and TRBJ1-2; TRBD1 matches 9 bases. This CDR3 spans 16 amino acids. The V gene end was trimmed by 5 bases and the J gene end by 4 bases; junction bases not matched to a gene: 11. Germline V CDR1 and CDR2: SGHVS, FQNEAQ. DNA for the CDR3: TGTGCCAGCAGCCGCCTGGGACAGGGAGCAGTCTATGGCTACACCTTC. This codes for CASSRLGQGAVYGYTF.

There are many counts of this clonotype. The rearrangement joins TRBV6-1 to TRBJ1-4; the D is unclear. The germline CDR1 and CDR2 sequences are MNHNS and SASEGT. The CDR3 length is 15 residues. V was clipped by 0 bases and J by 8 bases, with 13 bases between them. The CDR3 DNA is TGTGCCAGCAGTGAAGCGGTTTCGGAGTGGGAAAAACTGTTTTTT. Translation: CASSEAVSEWEKLFF.

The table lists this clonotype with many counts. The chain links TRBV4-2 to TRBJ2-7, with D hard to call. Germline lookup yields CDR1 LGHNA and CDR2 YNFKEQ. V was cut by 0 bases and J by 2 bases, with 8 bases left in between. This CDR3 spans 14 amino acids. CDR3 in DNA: TGTGCCAGCAGCCAAGATGGCCAGGCCTACGAGCAGTACTTC. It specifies CASSQDGQAYEQYF.

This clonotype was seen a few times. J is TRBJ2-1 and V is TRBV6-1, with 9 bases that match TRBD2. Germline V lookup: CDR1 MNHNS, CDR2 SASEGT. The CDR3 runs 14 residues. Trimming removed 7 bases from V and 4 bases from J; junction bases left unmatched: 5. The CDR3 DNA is TGTGCCAGCAAACGACTAGCGGTTTACAATGAGCAGTTCTTC. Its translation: CASKRLAVYNEQFF.

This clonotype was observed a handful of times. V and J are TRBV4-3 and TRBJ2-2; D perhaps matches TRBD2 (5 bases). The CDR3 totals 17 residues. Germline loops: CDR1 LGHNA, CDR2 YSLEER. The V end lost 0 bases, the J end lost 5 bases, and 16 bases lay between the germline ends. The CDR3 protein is CASSQDGPTSGTGELFF. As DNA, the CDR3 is TGCGCCAGCAGCCAAGACGGGCCAACCTCGGGGACCGGGGAGCTGTTTTTT.

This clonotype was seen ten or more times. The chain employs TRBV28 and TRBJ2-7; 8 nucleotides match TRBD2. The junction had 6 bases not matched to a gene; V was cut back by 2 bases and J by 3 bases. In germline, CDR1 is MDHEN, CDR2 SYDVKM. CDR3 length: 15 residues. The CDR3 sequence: CASSLGTGGNYEQYF. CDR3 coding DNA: TGTGCCAGCAGTTTAGGGACGGGGGGGAACTACGAGCAGTACTTC.

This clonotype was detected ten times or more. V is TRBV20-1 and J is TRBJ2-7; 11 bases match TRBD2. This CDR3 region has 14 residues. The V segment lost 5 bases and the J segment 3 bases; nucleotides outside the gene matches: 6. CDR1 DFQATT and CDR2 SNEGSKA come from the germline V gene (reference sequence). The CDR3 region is CSAGRLAGNYEQYF. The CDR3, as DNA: TGCAGTGCTGGCAGACTAGCGGGAAACTACGAGCAGTACTTC.

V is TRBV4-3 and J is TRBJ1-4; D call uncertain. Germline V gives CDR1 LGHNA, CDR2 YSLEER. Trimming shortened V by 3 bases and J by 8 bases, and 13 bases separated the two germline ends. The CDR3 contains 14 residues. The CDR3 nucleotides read TGCGCCAGCAGCCACAGTGGGTCGGTCGAAAAACTGTTTTTT. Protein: CASSHSGSVEKLFF.

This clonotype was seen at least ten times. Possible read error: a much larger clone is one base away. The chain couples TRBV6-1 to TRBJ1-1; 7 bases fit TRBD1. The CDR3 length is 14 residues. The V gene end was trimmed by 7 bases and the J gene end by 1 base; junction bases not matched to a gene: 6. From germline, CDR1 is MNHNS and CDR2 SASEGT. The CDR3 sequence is CASTPGTANTEAFF. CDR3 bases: TGTGCCAGCACCCCCGGGACAGCGAACACTGAAGCTTTCTTT.

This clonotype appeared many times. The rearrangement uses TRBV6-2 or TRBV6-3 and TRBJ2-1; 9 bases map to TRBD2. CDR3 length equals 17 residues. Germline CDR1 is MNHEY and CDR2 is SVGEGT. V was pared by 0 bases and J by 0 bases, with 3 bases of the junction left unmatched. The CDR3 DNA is TGTGCCAGCAGTTACTCGGGCGGGGGGGACTCCTACAATGAGCAGTTCTTC. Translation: CASSYSGGGDSYNEQFF.